These 7 T cell receptor beta chains came from one sample sequenced in a study of T cells expressing NK-cell markers. Reprocessing the 5' RACE reads, TCRdb reports a single entry for every CDR3 protein and omits DNA. This repertoire includes some 120,000 distinct CDR3 sequences. Sequencing was carried out using blood T cells: a sorted CD56 or NKG2C T cell subset, CD4+ or CD8+ T cells, or bulk PBMC T cells (not recorded which). These receptors all come from a woman aged 18-70 years in good health.

The genes are TRBV5-1 and TRBJ1-3. CDR1 SGHRS and CDR2 YFSETQ come from the germline V gene. The CDR3 covers 14 residues. The CDR3 region is CASQPVRGGNTIYF.

This chain connects TRBV25-1 to TRBJ1-1; the D gene TCRdb calls, TRBD1, cannot be checked with no DNA. The CDR3 is 14 residues long. Germline V gives CDR1 MGHDK, CDR2 SYGVNS. The CDR3 sequence: CASSDSPTMTEAFF. Based on the CDR3 plus reference TRBV25-1 and TRBJ1-1, the full variable domain is EADIYQTPRYLVIGTGKKITLECSQTMGHDKMYWYQQDPGMELHLIHYSYGVNSTEKGDLSSESTVSRIRTEHFPLTLESARPSHTSQYLCASSDSPTMTEAFFGQGTRLTVV.

V usage is TRBV29-1 and J usage is TRBJ2-1; TCRdb proposes TRBD2, but this gene call is untestable without DNA. The CDR3 consists of 16 residues. Germline V gene lookup returns CDR1 SQVTM and CDR2 ANQGSEA. Here the CDR3 reads CSVPPPGSLPMDEQFF.

The chain combines TRBV7-9 with TRBJ2-7. The CDR3 is made up of 16 amino acids. CDR1 and CDR2 from the germline V gene are SEHNR and FQNEAQ (reference sequence). The CDR3 here is CASSRSGTRGDYEQYF.

The V gene is TRBV7-2, the J gene TRBJ1-1. Germline V gene sequence: CDR1 SGHTA, CDR2 FQGNSA. CDR3 length: 13 amino acids. CDR3 amino acids: CASSLLGNTEAFF.

The J gene is TRBJ1-1, the V gene TRBV28; without DNA, the TCRdb call of TRBD1 cannot be checked. The CDR3 has 11 residues. Germline CDR1 reads MDHEN; CDR2 reads SYDVKM. CDR3 loop: CASSSDRGAFF.

V gene TRBV7-9 combines with J gene TRBJ2-3. CDR3 size: 13 residues. Germline V gene lookup returns CDR1 SEHNR and CDR2 FQNEAQ (reference sequence). CDR3: CASSPVTTDTQYF. The variable domain in full, completed from reference TRBV7-9 and TRBJ2-3, reads DTGVSQNPRHKITKRGQNVTFRCDPISEHNRLYWYRQTLGQGPEFLTYFQNEAQLEKSRLLSDRFSAERPKGSFSTLEIQRTEQGDSAMYLCASSPVTTDTQYFGPGTRLTVL.